Shown below are 16 T cell receptor beta chains from a single sample sequenced in a study of blood T cell repertoires in COVID-19. Assay used: immunoSEQ multiplex PCR; TCRdb lists only in-frame clones, some missing. The repertoire holds approximately 90,000 clones, with around 82% as singletons. Material for sequencing was peripheral blood. These receptors originate from a human donor in a cohort sampled during active COVID-19.

V gene TRBV6-5 combines with J gene TRBJ1-1; the D gene is possibly TRBD1 (6 bases). V lost 6 bases and J 1 base, leaving 9 bases between the germline ends. This CDR3 region has 13 residues. Germline V gene data show CDR1 as MNHEY and CDR2 as SVGAGI. CDR3 nucleotide sequence: TGTGCCAGCAGGTTACAGGGGAACACTGAAGCTTTCTTT. Translated, it gives CASRLQGNTEAFF.

CDR3 coding DNA: TGTGCCAGCAGACAAACTAGCGGGCACACCGGGGAGCTGTTTTTT. Translating gives CASRQTSGHTGELFF. The chain combines TRBV7-3 with TRBJ2-2; TRBD2 agrees at 9 bases. This CDR3 has 15 amino acids. With 6 bases clipped from V and 3 bases from J, the junction kept 5 bases outside the gene matches. Germline lookup yields CDR1 SGHTA and CDR2 FQGTGA.

This clone has a single count. The genes are TRBV3-1 (or the pseudogene TRBV3-2) and TRBJ2-4; 10 bases are shared with TRBD2. V shed 0 bases and J 9 bases; nucleotides not matched to a gene: 11. The CDR3 contains 17 residues. CDR1 and CDR2 (germline): LGHDT, YNNKEL (reference sequence). The CDR3: CASSQERTAGGPVIQYF. The CDR3 bases are TGTGCCAGCAGCCAAGAAAGGACAGCGGGAGGGCCGGTCATTCAGTACTTC.

This clone was counted between two and nine times. The CDR3 DNA is TGTGCCAGCAGCTTAGATCGGGATGAGCAGTTCTTC. Residues: CASSLDRDEQFF. The chain has TRBV11-1 and TRBJ2-1; D is undetermined. Trimming removed 1 base at V and 8 bases at J, with 6 bases between. The CDR3 length is 12 residues. In germline, CDR1 is SGHAT, CDR2 FQDESV (reference sequence). The full variable domain, its missing parts supplied by reference TRBV11-1 and TRBJ2-1, is EAEVAQSPRYKITEKSQAVAFWCDPISGHATLYWYRQILGQGPELLVQFQDESVVDDSQLPKDRFSAERLKGVDSTLKIQPAELGDSAMYLCASSLDRDEQFFGPGTRLTVL.

The chain recombines TRBV27 with TRBJ2-7; tentatively, D is TRBD1 (7 bases). The CDR3 has 16 amino acids. Germline values: CDR1 MNHEY, CDR2 SMNVEV (reference sequence). Trimming took off 5 bases at V and 2 bases at J, with 19 bases between the two ends. The CDR3 DNA sequence: TGTGCCAGCAGTCCCCTCGGGGGCAGGGGGACCTACGAGCAGTACTTC. Protein sequence: CASSPLGGRGTYEQYF.

Turning to this clone: The junction departs from germline at one end; a sequencing error may be responsible. The V call is TRBV7-9, the J call TRBJ1-6; 8 bases are shared with TRBD1. CDR3 length: 12 amino acids. Germline V gene sequence: CDR1 SEHNR, CDR2 FQNEAQ (reference sequence). The CDR3 DNA reads TGTGCCAGCAGTTTCGGGCGGGACAGGCACTCGTTT. Translated, it gives CASSFGRDRHSF. The whole variable domain, remainder taken from reference TRBV7-9 and TRBJ1-6, is DTGVSQNPRHKITKRGQNVTFRCDPISEHNRLYWYRQTLGQGPEFLTYFQNEAQLEKSRLLSDRFSAERPKGSFSTLEIQRTEQGDSAMYLCASSFGRDRHSFGNGTRLTVT.

The rearrangement joins TRBV3-1 (or the pseudogene TRBV3-2) to TRBJ2-2; TRBD1 matches 10 bases. V lost 5 bases, J lost 1 base, and 1 base stayed unmatched. The CDR3 spans 15 residues. CDR1 and CDR2 (germline): LGHDT, YNNKEL (reference sequence). The CDR3 protein is CASSWTGGNTGELFF. The DNA of the CDR3 is TGTGCCAGCAGCTGGACAGGGGGGAACACCGGGGAGCTGTTTTTT.

The genes are TRBV19 and TRBJ1-6, with D possibly being TRBD1 (5 bases). Germline V gene data show CDR1 as LNHDA and CDR2 as SQIVND (reference sequence). This CDR3 comprises 15 residues. Trimming left V 5 bases short and J 9 bases short, with 17 bases between. Here the CDR3 reads CASSVGLGGASPLHF. CDR3 nucleotides: TGTGCCAGTAGTGTCGGACTCGGAGGGGCTTCACCCCTCCACTTT.

This clone was seen a few times. The chain employs TRBV13 and TRBJ2-7; 8 nucleotides match TRBD2. The length of the CDR3 is 16 residues. V gave up 5 bases and J gave up 6 bases; unmatched junction bases: 15. Germline CDR1 reads PRHDT; CDR2 reads FYEKMQ (reference sequence). This CDR3 reads CASSHISGAEAVEQYF. CDR3 sequence (DNA): TGTGCCAGCAGCCACATTAGCGGGGCCGAGGCAGTCGAGCAGTACTTC.

The rearrangement uses TRBV7-9 and TRBJ2-5, with 8 positions matching TRBD2. V lost 5 bases to trimming and J lost 0 bases; unmatched junction nucleotides: 8. Germline V gives CDR1 SEHNR, CDR2 FQNEAQ (reference sequence). CDR3 length: 16 amino acids. The CDR3 nucleotides read TGTGCCAGCAGCCCGCCGCCGGGGGGGTACCAAGAGACCCAGTACTTC. It translates to CASSPPPGGYQETQYF.

This clone turned up a few times. The genes are TRBV19 and TRBJ1-1; 7 bases agree with TRBD1. V lost 9 bases and J lost 5; bases outside the gene matches: 12. CDR1 is LNHDA, CDR2 SQIVND, per germline (reference sequence). This CDR3 contains 14 residues. The CDR3 DNA follows: TGTGCCAGCTATACCGGGTACAGGGGAACTGAAGCTTTCTTT. Its translation is CASYTGYRGTEAFF.

This sequence joins TRBV7-2 and TRBJ2-3; 15 nucleotides agree with TRBD2. This CDR3 spans 17 amino acids. J lost 5 bases, V lost 1 base, and 4 bases had no gene match. Per germline, CDR1 SGHTA and CDR2 FQGNSA. CDR3 sequence reads: CASSLGTSGGAGDTQYF. CDR3 nucleotides: TGTGCCAGCAGCTTAGGGACTAGCGGGGGGGCTGGAGATACGCAGTATTTT.

The rearrangement joins TRBV5-1 to TRBJ1-6, with TRBD1 matching over 8 bases. The germline V gene has CDR1 SGHRS and CDR2 YFSETQ. V was clipped by 5 bases and J by 8 bases; unmatched bases: 9. The CDR3 extends over 15 amino acids. The CDR3 DNA is TGCGCCAGCAGACAGAGGACAGGGCAAGATTCACCCCTCCACTTT. It encodes CASRQRTGQDSPLHF.

V gene TRBV7-2 combines with J gene TRBJ1-1; D is perhaps TRBD1 (5 bases). Germline CDR1 is SGHTA and CDR2 is FQGNSA. The germline V and J ends were trimmed by 4 bases and 3 bases, with 18 bases remaining between them. The CDR3 has 16 amino acids. CDR3 sequence reads: CASSSRFVAGDTEAFF. Written as DNA, the CDR3 is TGTGCCAGCAGCTCCCGTTTTGTTGCGGGGGACACTGAAGCTTTCTTT.

The chain couples TRBV6-6 to TRBJ1-6; 8 nucleotides align to TRBD1. Germline CDR1 MNHNY, CDR2 SVGAGI (reference sequence). Trimming took 6 bases from V and 9 from J; bases not matched to a gene: 7. The CDR3 totals 14 residues. The CDR3 DNA reads as TGTGCCAGCAGCCCGGGACAGGAGGGTTCACCCCTCCACTTT. This sequence encodes CASSPGQEGSPLHF.

This chain links TRBV18 with TRBJ1-6; TRBD1 agrees at 11 bases. V lost 5 bases, J lost 10 bases, and 7 bases stayed unmatched. This CDR3 has 15 residues. Germline CDR1 reads KGHSH; CDR2 reads LQKENI. The CDR3 nucleotides read TGTGCCAGCTCAGCCAGGGGACAGGGGGGCTCACCCCTCCACTTT. It codes for CASSARGQGGSPLHF.